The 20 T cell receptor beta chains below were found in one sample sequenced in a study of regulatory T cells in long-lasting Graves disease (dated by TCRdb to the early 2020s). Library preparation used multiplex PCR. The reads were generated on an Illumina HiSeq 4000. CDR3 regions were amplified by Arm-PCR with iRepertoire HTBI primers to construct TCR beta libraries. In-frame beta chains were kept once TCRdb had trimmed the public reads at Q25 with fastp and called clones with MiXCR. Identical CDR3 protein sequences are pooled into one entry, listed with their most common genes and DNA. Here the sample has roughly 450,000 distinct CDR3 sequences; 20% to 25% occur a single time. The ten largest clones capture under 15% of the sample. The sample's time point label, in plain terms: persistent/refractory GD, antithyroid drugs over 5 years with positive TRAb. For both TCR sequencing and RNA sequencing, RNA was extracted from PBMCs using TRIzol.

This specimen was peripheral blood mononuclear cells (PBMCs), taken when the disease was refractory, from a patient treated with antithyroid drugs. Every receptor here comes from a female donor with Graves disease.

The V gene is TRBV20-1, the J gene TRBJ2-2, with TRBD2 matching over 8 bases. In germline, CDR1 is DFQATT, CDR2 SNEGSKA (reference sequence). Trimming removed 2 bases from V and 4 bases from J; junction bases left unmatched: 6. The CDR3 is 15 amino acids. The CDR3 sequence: CSARRAGGPTGELFF. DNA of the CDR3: TGCAGTGCTAGACGGGCGGGGGGCCCCACCGGGGAGCTGTTTTTT.

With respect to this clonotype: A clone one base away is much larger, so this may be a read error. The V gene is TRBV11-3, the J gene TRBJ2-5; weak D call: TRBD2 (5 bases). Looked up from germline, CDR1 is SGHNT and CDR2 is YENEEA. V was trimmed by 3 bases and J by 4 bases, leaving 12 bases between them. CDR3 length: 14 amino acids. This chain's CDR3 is CASSFEGDGETQYF. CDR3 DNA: TGTGCCAGCAGCTTCGAGGGTGACGGAGAGACCCAGTACTTC.

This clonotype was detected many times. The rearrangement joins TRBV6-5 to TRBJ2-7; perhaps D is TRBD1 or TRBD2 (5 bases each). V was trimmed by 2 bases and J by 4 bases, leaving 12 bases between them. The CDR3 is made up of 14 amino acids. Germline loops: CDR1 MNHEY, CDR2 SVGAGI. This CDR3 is CASSYGTELYEQYF. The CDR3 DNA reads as TGTGCCAGCAGTTACGGGACGGAACTATACGAGCAGTACTTC.

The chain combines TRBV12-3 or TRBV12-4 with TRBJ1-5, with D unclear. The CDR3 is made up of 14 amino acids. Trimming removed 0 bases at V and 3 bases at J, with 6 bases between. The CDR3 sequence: CASSLAGNNQPQHF. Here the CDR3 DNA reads TGTGCCAGCAGTTTAGCAGGGAACAATCAGCCCCAGCATTTT.

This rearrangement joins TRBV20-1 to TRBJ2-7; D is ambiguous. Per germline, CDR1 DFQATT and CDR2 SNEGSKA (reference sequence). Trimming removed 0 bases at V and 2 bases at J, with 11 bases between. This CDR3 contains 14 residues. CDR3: CSARDRSVPYEQYF. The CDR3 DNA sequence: TGCAGTGCTAGAGATCGTTCGGTACCCTACGAGCAGTACTTC.

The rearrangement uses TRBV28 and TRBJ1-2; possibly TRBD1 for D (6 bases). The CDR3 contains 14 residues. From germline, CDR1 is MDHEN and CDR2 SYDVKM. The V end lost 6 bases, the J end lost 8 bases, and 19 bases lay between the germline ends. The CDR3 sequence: CASRRQGQPKGYTF. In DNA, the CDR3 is TGTGCCAGCAGGAGACAAGGACAGCCCAAGGGCTACACCTTC.

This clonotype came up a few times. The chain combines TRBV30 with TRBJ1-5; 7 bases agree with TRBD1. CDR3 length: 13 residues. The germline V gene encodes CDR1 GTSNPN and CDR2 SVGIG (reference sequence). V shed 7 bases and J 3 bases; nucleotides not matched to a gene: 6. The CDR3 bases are TGTGCCTTCAGTGGACAGGTCAATCAGCCCCAGCATTTT. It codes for CAFSGQVNQPQHF.

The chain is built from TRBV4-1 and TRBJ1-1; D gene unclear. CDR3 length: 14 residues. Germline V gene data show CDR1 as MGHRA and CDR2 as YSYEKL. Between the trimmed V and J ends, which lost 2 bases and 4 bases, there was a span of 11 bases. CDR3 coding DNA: TGCGCCAGCAGCCAACTTCCTCCCGTCACTGAAGCTTTCTTT. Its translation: CASSQLPPVTEAFF.

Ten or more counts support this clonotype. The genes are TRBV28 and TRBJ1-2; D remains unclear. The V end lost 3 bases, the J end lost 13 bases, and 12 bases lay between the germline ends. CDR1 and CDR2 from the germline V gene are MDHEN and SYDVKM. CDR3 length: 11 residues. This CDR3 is CASSLSRVFTF. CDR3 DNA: TGTGCCAGCAGTTTGAGTCGGGTCTTCACCTTC.

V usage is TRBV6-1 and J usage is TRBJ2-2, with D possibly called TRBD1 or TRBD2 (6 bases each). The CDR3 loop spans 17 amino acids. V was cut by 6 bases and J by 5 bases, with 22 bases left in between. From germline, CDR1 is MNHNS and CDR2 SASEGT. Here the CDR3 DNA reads TGTGCCAGCAGCCTATTAAGGGGGGTCCCCGGGACCGGGGAGCTGTTTTTT. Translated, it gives CASSLLRGVPGTGELFF.

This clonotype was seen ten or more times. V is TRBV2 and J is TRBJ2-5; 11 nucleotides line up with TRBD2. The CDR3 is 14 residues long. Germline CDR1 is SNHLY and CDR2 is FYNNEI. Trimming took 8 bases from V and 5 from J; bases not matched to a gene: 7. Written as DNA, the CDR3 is TGTGCCAGCGGGGTAGCGGGGGGGCCGGAGACCCAGTACTTC. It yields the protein CASGVAGGPETQYF.

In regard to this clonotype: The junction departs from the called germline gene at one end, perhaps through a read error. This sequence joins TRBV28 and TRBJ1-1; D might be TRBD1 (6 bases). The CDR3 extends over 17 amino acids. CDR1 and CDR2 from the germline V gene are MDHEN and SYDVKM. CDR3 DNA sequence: TGTGCCAGCAGTCCCCTTACAGGGAAAGTTATGAACACTGGAGCTTTCTTT. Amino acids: CASSPLTGKVMNTGAFF.

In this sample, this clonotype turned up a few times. The CDR3 sequence is CASSPRSLLAETQYF. CDR3 coding DNA: TGTGCCAGCTCACCGAGGTCGTTGCTCGCAGAGACCCAGTACTTC. The chain uses TRBV18 and TRBJ2-5; D uncertain. This CDR3 is 15 amino acids long. V lost 3 bases and J 4 bases, leaving 15 bases between the germline ends. Germline CDR1 KGHSH, CDR2 LQKENI.

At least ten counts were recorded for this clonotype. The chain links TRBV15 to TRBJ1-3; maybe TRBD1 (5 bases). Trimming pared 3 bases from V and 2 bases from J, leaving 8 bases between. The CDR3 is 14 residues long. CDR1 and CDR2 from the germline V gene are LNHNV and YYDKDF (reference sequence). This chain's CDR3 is CATSSEGAGNTIYF. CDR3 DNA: TGTGCCACCAGCAGCGAAGGGGCTGGAAACACCATATATTTT. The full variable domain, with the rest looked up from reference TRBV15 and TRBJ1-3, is DAMVIQNPRYQVTQFGKPVTLSCSQTLNHNVMYWYQQKSSQAPKLLFHYYDKDFNNEADTPDNFQSRRPNTSFCFLDIRSPGLGDTAMYLCATSSEGAGNTIYFGEGSWLTVV.

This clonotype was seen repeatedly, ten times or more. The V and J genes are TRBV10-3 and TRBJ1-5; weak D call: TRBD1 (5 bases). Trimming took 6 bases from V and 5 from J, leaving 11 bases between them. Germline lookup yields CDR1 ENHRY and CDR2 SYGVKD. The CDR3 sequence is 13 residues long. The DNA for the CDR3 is TGTGCCATCAGCAGGGACTGGGATCAGCCCCAGCATTTT. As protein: CAISRDWDQPQHF.

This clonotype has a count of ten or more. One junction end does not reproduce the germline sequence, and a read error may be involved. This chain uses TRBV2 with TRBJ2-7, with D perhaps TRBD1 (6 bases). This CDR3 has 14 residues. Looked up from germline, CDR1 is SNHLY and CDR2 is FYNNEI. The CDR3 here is CASREGTTSYEQYF. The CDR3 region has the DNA TGTGCCAGCAGAGAAGGGACAACCTCCTACGAGCAGTACTTC.

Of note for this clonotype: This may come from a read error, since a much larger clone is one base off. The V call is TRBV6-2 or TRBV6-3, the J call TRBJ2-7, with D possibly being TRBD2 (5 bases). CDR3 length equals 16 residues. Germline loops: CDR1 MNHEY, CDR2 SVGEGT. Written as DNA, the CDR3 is TGTGCCGGCAGTTACTCGGACTTACACAGCTCCTACGAGCAGTACTTC. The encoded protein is CAGSYSDLHSSYEQYF.

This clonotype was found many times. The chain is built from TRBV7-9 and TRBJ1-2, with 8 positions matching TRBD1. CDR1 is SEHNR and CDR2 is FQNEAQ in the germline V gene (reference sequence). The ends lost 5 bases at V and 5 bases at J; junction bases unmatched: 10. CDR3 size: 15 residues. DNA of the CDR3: TGTGCCAGCAGCCAAGGGCAGGGGGCAGGTTATGGCTACACCTTC. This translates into CASSQGQGAGYGYTF.

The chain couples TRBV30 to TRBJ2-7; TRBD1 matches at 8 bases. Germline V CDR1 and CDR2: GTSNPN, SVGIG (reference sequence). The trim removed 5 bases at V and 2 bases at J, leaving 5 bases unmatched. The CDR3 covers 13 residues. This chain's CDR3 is CAWRDRGPYEQYF. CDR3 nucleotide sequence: TGTGCCTGGCGAGACAGGGGCCCCTACGAGCAGTACTTC.

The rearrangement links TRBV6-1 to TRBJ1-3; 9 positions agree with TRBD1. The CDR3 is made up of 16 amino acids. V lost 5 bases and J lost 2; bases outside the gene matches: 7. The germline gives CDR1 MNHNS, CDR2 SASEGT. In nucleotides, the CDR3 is TGTGCCAGCAGTCGAACCTGGGACAGGGCTGGAAACACCATATATTTT. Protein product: CASSRTWDRAGNTIYF.